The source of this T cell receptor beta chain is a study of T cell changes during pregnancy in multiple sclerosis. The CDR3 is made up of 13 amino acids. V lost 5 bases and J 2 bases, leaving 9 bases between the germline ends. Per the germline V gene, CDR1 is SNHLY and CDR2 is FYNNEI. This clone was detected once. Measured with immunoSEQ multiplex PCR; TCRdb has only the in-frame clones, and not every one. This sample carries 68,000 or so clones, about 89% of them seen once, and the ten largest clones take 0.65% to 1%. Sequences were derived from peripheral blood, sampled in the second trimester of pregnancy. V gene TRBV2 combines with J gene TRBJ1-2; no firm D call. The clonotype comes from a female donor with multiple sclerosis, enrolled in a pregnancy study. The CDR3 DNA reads TGTGCCAGCAGTCCCGGGGTAAACTATGGCTACACCTTC. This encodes CASSPGVNYGYTF.